The present entry profiles one T cell receptor beta chain with its context. The data are from a study of blood T cell repertoires in COVID-19. Study background: Sites in the United States, Italy and Spain provided acute and convalescent COVID-19 samples. From T cells, B-cell-depleted T cells, or PBMCs came the material, which was cDNA or gDNA.

Under the authors' procedure: Researchers report that nucleated cell counts were estimated from reference gene primer amplification. The repertoire was sequenced with immunoSEQ multiplex PCR; TCRdb's copy has only in-frame clones and lacks some. The V and J calls and clone size were taken over from that table, and D and trimming were inferred from the DNA. The repertoire holds 250,000 to 300,000 clones, with approximately 87% as singletons. This sequence originates from a man aged 55 to 70 who had recovered from COVID-19. Sequencing was done on a sample of peripheral blood.

The CDR3 reads CASSRGQGTEAFF. The DNA of the CDR3 is TGCGCCAGCAGCCGGGGACAGGGGACTGAAGCTTTCTTT. The V gene is TRBV5-1, the J gene TRBJ1-1; the match to TRBD1 covers 10 bases. The CDR3 runs 13 residues. J was trimmed by 5 bases and V by 4 bases; bases with no gene match: 2. Germline V CDR1 and CDR2: SGHRS, YFSETQ.